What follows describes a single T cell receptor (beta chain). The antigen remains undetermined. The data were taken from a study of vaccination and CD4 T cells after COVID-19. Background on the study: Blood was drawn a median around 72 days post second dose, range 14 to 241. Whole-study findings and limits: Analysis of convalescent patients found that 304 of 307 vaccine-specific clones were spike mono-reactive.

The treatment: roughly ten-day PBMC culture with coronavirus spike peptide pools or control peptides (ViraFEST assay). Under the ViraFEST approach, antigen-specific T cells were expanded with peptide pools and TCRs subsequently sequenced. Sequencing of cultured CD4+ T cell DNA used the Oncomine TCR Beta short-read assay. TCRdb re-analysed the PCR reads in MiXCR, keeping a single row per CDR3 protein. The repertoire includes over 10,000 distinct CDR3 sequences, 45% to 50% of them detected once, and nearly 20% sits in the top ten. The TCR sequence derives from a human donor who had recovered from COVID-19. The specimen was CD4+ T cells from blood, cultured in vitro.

DNA of the CDR3: TGTGCCAGCAGCGGGTCCCAAGAGACCCAGTACTTC. This codes for CASSGSQETQYF. J is TRBJ2-5 and V is TRBV14; D remains ambiguous. CDR1 is SGHDN, CDR2 FVKESK, per germline. Trimming left V 5 bases short and J 1 base short, with 5 bases between. The CDR3 has 12 residues. The full variable domain, completed using reference TRBV14 and TRBJ2-5, is EAGVTQFPSHSVIEKGQTVTLRCDPISGHDNLYWYRRVMGKEIKFLLHFVKESKQDESGMPNNRFLAERTGGTYSTLKVQPAELEDSGVYFCASSGSQETQYFGPGTRLLVL.